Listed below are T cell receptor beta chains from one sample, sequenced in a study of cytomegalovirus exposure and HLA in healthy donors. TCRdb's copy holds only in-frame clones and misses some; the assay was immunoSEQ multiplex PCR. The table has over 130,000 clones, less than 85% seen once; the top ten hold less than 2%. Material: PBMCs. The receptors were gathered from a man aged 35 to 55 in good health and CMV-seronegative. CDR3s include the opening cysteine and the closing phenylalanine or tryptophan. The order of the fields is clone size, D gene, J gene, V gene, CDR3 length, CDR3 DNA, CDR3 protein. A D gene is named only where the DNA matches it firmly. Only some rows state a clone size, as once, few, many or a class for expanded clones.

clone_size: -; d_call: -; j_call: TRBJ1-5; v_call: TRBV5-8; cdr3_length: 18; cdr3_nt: TGTGCCAGCAGCCTAACGACATTGCGGGAGGGAGGAGCACAGCCCCAGCATTTT; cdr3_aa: CASSLTTLREGGAQPQHF
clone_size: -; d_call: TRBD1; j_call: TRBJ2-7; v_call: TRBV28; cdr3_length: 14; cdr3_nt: TGTGCCAGCAGTTTGAGGACAGGGTCATACGAGCAGTACTTC; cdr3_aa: CASSLRTGSYEQYF
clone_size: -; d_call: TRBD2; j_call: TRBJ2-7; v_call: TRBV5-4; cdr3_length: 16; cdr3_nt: TGTGCCAGCAGCCCGCCGGGGACTAGCGGAGGCGACGAGCAGTACTTC; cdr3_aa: CASSPPGTSGGDEQYF
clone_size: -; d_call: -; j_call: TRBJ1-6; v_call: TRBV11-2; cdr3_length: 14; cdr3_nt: TGTGCCAGCAGCTCGGGCGACCCAGGGTCACCCCTCCACTTT; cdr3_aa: CASSSGDPGSPLHF
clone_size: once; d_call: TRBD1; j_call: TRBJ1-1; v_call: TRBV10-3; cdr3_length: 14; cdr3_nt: TGTGCCATCAAACTTCAGGGGGCGAACACTGAAGCTTTCTTT; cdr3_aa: CAIKLQGANTEAFF
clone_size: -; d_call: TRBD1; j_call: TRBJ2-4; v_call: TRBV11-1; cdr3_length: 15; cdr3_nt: TGTGCCAGCAGCCCAGGGACAGCCGATATAAACATTCAGTACTTC; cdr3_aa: CASSPGTADINIQYF
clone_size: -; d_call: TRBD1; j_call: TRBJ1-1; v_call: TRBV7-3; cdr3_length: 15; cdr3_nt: TGTGCCAGCAGTTCCCGCCCGGGACAGGGGGCCCAAGCTTTCTTT; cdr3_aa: CASSSRPGQGAQAFF
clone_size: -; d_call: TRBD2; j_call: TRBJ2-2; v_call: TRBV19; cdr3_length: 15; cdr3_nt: TGTGCCAGTAGTTGGGCGGGAGCCCCAGCCGGGGAGCTGTTTTTT; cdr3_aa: CASSWAGAPAGELFF
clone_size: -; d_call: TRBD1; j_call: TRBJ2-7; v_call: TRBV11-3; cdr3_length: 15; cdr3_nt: TGTGCCAGCAGCTCCTCCGGACAGGGGTCGGTCGAGCAGTACTTC; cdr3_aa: CASSSSGQGSVEQYF
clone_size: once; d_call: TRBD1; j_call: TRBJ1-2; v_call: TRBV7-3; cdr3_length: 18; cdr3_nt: TGTGCCAGCAGCTTAGCCCTATCCCCGACAGGGGGCGATCGAGGCTACACCTTC; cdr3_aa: CASSLALSPTGGDRGYTF
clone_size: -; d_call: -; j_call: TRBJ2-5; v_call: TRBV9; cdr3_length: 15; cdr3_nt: TGTGCCAGCAGCAAGCGGGCAGGGAGTTCGGAGACCCAGTACTTC; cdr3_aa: CASSKRAGSSETQYF
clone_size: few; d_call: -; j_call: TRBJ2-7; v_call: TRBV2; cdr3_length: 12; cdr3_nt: TGTGCCAGCAGCGCTAGCTCCTACGAGCAGTACTTC; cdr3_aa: CASSASSYEQYF
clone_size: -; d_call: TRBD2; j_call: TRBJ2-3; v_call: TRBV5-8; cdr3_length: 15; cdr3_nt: TGTGCCAGCAGCTTGGTGCTAGCGGGGGGCCCTCCGCAGTATTTT; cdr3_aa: CASSLVLAGGPPQYF
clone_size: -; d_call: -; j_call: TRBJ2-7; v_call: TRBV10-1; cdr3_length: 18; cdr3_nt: TGCGCCAGCAGTGCCCCCCCCGGGCTCCCAGGGCCCCCGAGCGAGCAGTACTTC; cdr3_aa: CASSAPPGLPGPPSEQYF
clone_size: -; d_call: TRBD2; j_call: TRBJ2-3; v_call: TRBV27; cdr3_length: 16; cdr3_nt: TGTGCCAGCAATGGACTAGCGGGGGGGAGCACAGATACGCAGTATTTT; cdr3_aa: CASNGLAGGSTDTQYF
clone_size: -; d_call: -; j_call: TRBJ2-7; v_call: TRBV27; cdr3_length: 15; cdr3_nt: TGTGCCAGCAGTTTAAAACACGCAGAGGGCTACGAGCAGTACTTC; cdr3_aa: CASSLKHAEGYEQYF
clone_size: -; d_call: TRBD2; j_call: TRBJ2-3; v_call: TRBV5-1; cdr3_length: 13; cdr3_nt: TGCGCCAGCAGCTGGACTAGCGGGGATACGCAGTATTTT; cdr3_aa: CASSWTSGDTQYF
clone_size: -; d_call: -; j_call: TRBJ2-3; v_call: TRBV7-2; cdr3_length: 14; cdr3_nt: TGTGCCAGCAGCTTAGCTAGCGGCACAGATACGCAGTATTTT; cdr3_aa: CASSLASGTDTQYF
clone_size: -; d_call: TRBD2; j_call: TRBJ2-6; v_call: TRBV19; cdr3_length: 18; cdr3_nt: TGTGCCAGTAGTATAGGAAGGCTAGCGGGGTACGGGGCCAACGTCCTGACTTTC; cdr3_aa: CASSIGRLAGYGANVLTF
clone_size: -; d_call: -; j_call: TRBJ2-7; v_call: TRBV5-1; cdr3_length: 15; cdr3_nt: TGCGCCAGCAGCTTGGAGGGAGGAGGCTTTAACGAGCAGTACTTC; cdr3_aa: CASSLEGGGFNEQYF
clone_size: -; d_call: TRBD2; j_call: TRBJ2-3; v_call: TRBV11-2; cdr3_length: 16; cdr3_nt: TGTGCCAGCAGCTTCCCGACTAGCTCTAGCACAGATACGCAGTATTTT; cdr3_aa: CASSFPTSSSTDTQYF
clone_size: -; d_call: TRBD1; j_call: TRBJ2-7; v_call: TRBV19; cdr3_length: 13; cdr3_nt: TGTGCCAGTAGTATGACAGGGGCTTACGAGCAGTACTTC; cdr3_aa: CASSMTGAYEQYF
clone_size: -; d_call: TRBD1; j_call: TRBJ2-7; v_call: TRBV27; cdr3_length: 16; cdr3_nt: TGTGCCAGCAGAATTATTCAGGGACAGAGATTCTACGAGCAGTACTTC; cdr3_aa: CASRIIQGQRFYEQYF
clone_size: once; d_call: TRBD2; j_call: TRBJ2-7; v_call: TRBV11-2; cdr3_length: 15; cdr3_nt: TGTGCCAGCAGCCCCGCTAGCGGGAGTAGGTACGAGCAGTACTTC; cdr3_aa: CASSPASGSRYEQYF
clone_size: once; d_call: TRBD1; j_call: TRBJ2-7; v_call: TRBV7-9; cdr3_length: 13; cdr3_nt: TGTGCCAGCAGCTACCCACAGGGGGGCGAGCAGTACTTC; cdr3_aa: CASSYPQGGEQYF
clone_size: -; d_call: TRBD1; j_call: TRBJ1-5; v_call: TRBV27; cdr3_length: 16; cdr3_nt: TGTGCCAGCAGTCGGACCCCAACAGGGGTGAATCAGCCCCAGCATTTT; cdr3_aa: CASSRTPTGVNQPQHF
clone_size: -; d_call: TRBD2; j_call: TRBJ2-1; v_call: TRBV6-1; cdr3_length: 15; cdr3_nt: TGTGCCAGCAGGGAGGGGCTAGCGGGACGTAATGAGCAGTTCTTC; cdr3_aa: CASREGLAGRNEQFF
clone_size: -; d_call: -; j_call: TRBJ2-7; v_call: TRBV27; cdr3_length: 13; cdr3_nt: TGTGCCAGCAGTGCAACAGATGCCTACGAGCAGTACTTC; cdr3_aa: CASSATDAYEQYF
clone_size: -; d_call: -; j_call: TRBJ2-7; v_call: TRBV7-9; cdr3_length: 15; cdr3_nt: TGTGCCAGCAGCTTACACGTGGCTTTGACCTACGAGCAGTACTTC; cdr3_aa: CASSLHVALTYEQYF
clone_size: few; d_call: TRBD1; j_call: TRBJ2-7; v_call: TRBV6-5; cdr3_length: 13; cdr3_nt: TGTGCCAGCAGTGCGACAGGGGTTGGCGAGCAGTACTTC; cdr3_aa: CASSATGVGEQYF
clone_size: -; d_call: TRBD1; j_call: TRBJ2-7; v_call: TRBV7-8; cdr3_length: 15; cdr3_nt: TGTGCCAGCAGCTTAGGCCCGGACAGGAGCTACGAGCAGTACTTC; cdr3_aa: CASSLGPDRSYEQYF
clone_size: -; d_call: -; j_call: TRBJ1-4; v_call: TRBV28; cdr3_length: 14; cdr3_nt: TGTGCCAGCAGTCCCCGACAGGTTAATGAAAAACTGTTTTTT; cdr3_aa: CASSPRQVNEKLFF
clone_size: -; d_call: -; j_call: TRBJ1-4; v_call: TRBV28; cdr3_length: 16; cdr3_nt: TGTGCCAGCAGTTTTTTACTCGGATCCGGAGGAGAAAAACTGTTTTTT; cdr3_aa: CASSFLLGSGGEKLFF
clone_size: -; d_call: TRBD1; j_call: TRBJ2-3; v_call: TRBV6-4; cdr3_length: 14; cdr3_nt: TGTGCCAGCAGTGAACAGGGGACCACAGATACGCAGTATTTT; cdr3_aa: CASSEQGTTDTQYF
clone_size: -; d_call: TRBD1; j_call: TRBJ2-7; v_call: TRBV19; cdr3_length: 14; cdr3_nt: TGTGCCAGTAGCCAAACAGGGGTTGACTACGAGCAGTACTTC; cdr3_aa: CASSQTGVDYEQYF